The T cell receptor (beta chain) described here comes from a study of cytomegalovirus exposure and HLA in healthy donors. Study-level background: There were over 350 genotyped donors. Of these, roughly 84% fell in the genetic ancestry cluster associated with self-reported Caucasian donors. Study-wide results and limits: Usually a TCR sequence was rare, but some public TCRs were found in many donors. TCR beta V- and J-gene trimming, according to a later analysis, was linked to a missense DCLRE1C variant. CMV serostatus stood as the only immune exposure information on hand.

Trimming cost V 4 bases and J 5 bases, with 15 bases left between them. Germline CDR1 reads SGHRS; CDR2 reads YFSETQ. This CDR3 contains 14 residues. Primers: 60 Vbeta forward and 13 Jbeta reverse. Sequenced by immunoSEQ multiplex PCR; TCRdb stores in-frame clones only, minus some. The table shows some 74,000 clones, with over 60% occurring only once. This clone was counted only a few times. Its antigen remains unknown. The sequenced sample was PBMCs. The chain has TRBV5-1 and TRBJ2-5; a possible D gene is TRBD2 (6 bases). This TCR came from a male donor in good health and CMV-seronegative. The CDR3 region is CASSEVGGSETQYF. DNA for the CDR3: TGCGCCAGCAGCGAGGTCGGGGGATCGGAGACCCAGTACTTC.